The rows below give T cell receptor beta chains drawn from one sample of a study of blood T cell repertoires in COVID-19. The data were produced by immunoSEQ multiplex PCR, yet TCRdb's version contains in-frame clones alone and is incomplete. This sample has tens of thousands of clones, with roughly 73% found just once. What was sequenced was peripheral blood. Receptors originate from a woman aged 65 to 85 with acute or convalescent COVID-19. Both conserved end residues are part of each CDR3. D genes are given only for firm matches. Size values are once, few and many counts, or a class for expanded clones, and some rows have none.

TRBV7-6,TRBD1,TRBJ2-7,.,CASSFMGGQGFYEQYF,TGTGCCAGCAGCTTTATGGGGGGACAGGGGTTCTACGAGCAGTACTTC
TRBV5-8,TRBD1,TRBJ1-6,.,CASSLSTGSSLGALHF,TGTGCCAGCAGCTTGTCGACAGGGTCCTCCCTGGGGGCCCTCCACTTT
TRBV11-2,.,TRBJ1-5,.,CASSPGDWAQPQHF,TGTGCCAGCTCCCCGGGGGACTGGGCTCAGCCCCAGCATTTT
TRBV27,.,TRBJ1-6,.,CASRRDYSSPLHF,TGTGCCAGCAGAAGAGATTATAGTTCACCCCTCCACTTT
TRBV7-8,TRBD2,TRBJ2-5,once,CASSPRRFSGRAWETQYF,TGTGCCAGCAGCCCCCGTCGGTTTAGCGGGAGGGCCTGGGAGACCCAGTACTTC
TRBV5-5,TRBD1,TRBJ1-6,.,CASSRDRGSLESPLHF,TGTGCCAGCAGCCGGGACAGGGGATCTCTGGAATCCCCCCTCCACTTT
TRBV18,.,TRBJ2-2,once,CASSPLGGNVGELFF,TGTGCCAGCTCACCACTAGGCGGGAATGTCGGGGAGCTGTTTTTT
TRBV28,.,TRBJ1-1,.,CASGHPNTEAFF,TGTGCCAGCGGACACCCAAACACTGAAGCTTTCTTT
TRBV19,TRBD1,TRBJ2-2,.,CASSFRGQKGAGELFF,TGTGCCAGTAGTTTCCGGGGACAGAAGGGCGCCGGGGAGCTGTTTTTT
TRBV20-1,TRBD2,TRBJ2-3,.,CSASQAGGPLDTQYF,TGCAGTGCTAGTCAAGCGGGAGGGCCGTTAGATACGCAGTATTTT
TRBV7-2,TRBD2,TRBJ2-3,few,CASSFLLAGGWDTQYF,TGTGCCAGCAGCTTTTTACTAGCGGGGGGATGGGATACGCAGTATTTT
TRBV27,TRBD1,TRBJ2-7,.,CASSLSGTVNSYEQYF,TGTGCCAGCAGTTTGTCCGGGACAGTAAACTCCTACGAGCAGTACTTC
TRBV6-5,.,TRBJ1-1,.,CASRASVGYTEAFF,TGTGCCAGCAGGGCGAGCGTTGGGTACACTGAAGCTTTCTTT
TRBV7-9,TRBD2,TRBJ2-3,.,CASSVIWAGELSTDTQYF,TGTGCCAGCAGCGTCATCTGGGCGGGAGAACTTAGCACAGATACGCAGTATTTT
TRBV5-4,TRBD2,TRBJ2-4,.,CASSLERGQGNIQYF,TGTGCCAGCAGCTTGGAGCGGGGCCAGGGAAACATTCAGTACTTC
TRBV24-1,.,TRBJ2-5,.,CATSFSETQYF,TGTGCCACCAGTTTCTCGGAGACCCAGTACTTC
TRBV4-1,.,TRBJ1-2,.,CASSQEWGGAGYTF,TGCGCCAGCAGCCAAGAATGGGGGGGGGCAGGCTACACCTTC
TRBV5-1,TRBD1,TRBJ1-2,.,CASSLTGKGQSF,TGCGCCAGCAGCCTGACAGGGAAGGGGCAAAGCTTC
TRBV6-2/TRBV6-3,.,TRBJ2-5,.,CASSLPPGNRETQYF,TGTGCCAGCAGTTTGCCTCCCGGGAATCGAGAGACCCAGTACTTC
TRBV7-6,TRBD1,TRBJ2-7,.,CASSLEDRANYEQYF,TGTGCCAGCAGCTTAGAGGACAGGGCTAACTACGAGCAGTACTTC
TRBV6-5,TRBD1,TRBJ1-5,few,CASRPQGPSNQPQHF,TGTGCCAGCAGACCACAGGGGCCTAGCAATCAGCCCCAGCATTTT
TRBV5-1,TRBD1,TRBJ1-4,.,CASSLSLNRGNEKLFF,TGCGCCAGCAGCTTGTCCCTCAACAGGGGTAACGAAAAACTGTTTTTT
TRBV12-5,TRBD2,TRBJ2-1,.,CASGAGTSGYNEQFF,TGTGCTAGTGGTGCCGGGACTAGCGGCTACAATGAGCAGTTCTTC
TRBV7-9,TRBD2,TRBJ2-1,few,CASSLGAGGNEQFF,TGTGCCAGCAGCTTGGGAGCGGGAGGCAATGAGCAGTTCTTC
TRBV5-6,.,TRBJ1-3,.,CASSSGIPGNTIYF,TGTGCCAGCAGCTCAGGGATTCCTGGAAACACCATATATTTT
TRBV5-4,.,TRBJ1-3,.,CASSLAGGGNTIYF,TGTGCCAGCAGCTTGGCCGGGGGGGGAAACACCATATATTTT
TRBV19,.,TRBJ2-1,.,CASSIEHRGIYEQFF,TGTGCCAGTAGTATAGAGCATCGGGGAATATATGAGCAGTTCTTC
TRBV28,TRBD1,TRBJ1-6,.,CASSSPGQGSGSPLHF,TGTGCCAGCAGTTCTCCTGGACAGGGTTCAGGATCACCCCTCCACTTT
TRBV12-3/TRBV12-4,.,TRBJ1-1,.,CASSRPGFNEAFF,TGTGCCAGCAGCCGCCCGGGATTCAATGAAGCTTTCTTT
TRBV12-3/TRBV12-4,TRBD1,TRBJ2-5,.,CASSWTGMETQYF,TGTGCCAGCAGTTGGACAGGAATGGAGACCCAGTACTTC
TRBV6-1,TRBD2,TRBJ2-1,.,CASSEGGGANYNEQFF,TGTGCCAGCAGTGAAGGCGGGGGGGCTAATTACAATGAGCAGTTCTTC
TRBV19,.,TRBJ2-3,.,CASSRSGIGDTQYF,TGTGCCAGTAGCCGGTCGGGAATAGGGGATACGCAGTATTTT
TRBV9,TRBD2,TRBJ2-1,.,CASTRTSGRMNEQFF,TGTGCCAGCACCCGAACTAGCGGGAGAATGAATGAGCAGTTCTTC
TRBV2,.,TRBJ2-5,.,CASSPLPRQETQYF,TGTGCCAGCAGCCCTTTACCCAGACAGGAGACCCAGTACTTC
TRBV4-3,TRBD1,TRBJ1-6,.,CASSQDPGTVSSYNSPLHF,TGCGCCAGCAGCCAAGATCCTGGGACAGTCAGCTCCTATAATTCACCCCTCCACTTT
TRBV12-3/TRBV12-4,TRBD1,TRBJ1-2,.,CASRTGSFGYTF,TGTGCCAGCAGGACAGGGTCGTTTGGCTACACCTTC
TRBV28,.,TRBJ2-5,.,CASDRSGIQETQYF,TGTGCCAGCGATCGTAGCGGAATCCAAGAGACCCAGTACTTC
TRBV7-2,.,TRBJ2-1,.,CASSMNRLNEQFF,TGTGCCAGCAGCATGAACCGGTTAAATGAGCAGTTCTTC
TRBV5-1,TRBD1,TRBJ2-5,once,CASRAGQAQETQYF,TGCGCCAGCAGGGCGGGACAGGCACAAGAGACCCAGTACTTC
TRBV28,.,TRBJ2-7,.,CASSPTGGVSSYEQYF,TGTGCCAGCAGTCCAACGGGCGGGGTCAGCTCCTACGAGCAGTACTTC
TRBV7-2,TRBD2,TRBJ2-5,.,CASSASGGRETQYF,TGTGCCAGCAGCGCGAGCGGGGGAAGGGAGACCCAGTACTTC
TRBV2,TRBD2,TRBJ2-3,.,CASNLAGGPTDTQYF,TGTGCCAGCAATTTAGCGGGGGGGCCCACCGATACGCAGTATTTT
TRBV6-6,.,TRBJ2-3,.,CASSINRERTDTQYF,TGTGCCAGCAGTATCAACAGGGAACGCACAGATACGCAGTATTTT
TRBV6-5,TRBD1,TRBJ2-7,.,CASSTDRALREQYF,TGTGCCAGCAGTACGGACAGGGCCCTGCGCGAGCAGTACTTC
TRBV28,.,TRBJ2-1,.,CASSFYSGSSYNEQFF,TGTGCCAGCAGTTTTTATTCAGGGTCCTCCTACAATGAGCAGTTCTTC
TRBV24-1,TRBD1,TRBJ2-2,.,CATSHRGRDTGELFF,TGTGCCACCTCTCACAGGGGTAGGGACACCGGGGAGCTGTTTTTT
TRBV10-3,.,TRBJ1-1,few,CATRQLDEAFF,TGTGCCACCCGACAGTTAGACGAAGCTTTCTTT
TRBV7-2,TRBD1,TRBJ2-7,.,CASSMTGIPSYEQYF,TGTGCCAGCAGCATGACAGGGATACCCTCCTACGAGCAGTACTTC